These 17 T cell receptor beta chains originate from one sample sequenced in a study of blood T cell repertoires in COVID-19. Some clones are missing from TCRdb's copy, which holds only in-frame ones; the method was immunoSEQ multiplex PCR. In the table there are about 250,000 clones, over 80% of which are singletons. Sequencing was done on a sample of PBMCs or T cells enriched from blood (not recorded which). These receptors came from a woman aged 40 to 50 who had been exposed to COVID-19.

This chain joins TRBV13 and TRBJ2-5; tentative D call: TRBD1 (6 bases). Trimming pared 5 bases from V and 4 bases from J, leaving 23 bases between. The CDR3 has 17 amino acids. Germline V gene data show CDR1 as PRHDT and CDR2 as FYEKMQ (reference sequence). CDR3 coding DNA: TGTGCCAGCAGCCCCCGCGGTGAAACAGGGTATGGAGAGACCCAGTACTTC. Protein product: CASSPRGETGYGETQYF.

The J gene is TRBJ2-1, the V gene TRBV10-3, with 12 bases identical to TRBD2. J was trimmed by 6 bases and V by 6 bases; bases with no gene match: 9. Per germline, CDR1 ENHRY and CDR2 SYGVKD. This CDR3 has 16 amino acids. The CDR3 region is CAIRGPTSGGTNEQFF. The CDR3 nucleotides read TGTGCCATCAGGGGCCCCACTAGCGGGGGGACCAATGAGCAGTTCTTC.

The rearrangement links TRBV4-1 to TRBJ1-6; 8 positions match TRBD1. CDR3 size: 17 residues. CDR1 and CDR2 (germline): MGHRA, YSYEKL. J gave up 7 bases and V 4 bases, and 12 bases lay outside the gene matches. This CDR3 reads CASSLLGQGTMNSPLHF. CDR3 nucleotides: TGCGCCAGCAGCCTCCTCGGACAGGGTACCATGAATTCACCCCTCCACTTT.

V usage is TRBV7-9 and J usage is TRBJ1-2, with D possibly TRBD1 on 5 matching bases. Germline CDR1 and CDR2: SEHNR and FQNEAQ (reference sequence). The CDR3 length is 13 residues. V shed 2 bases and J shed 3 bases, with 7 bases lying between them. The CDR3 DNA is TGTGCCAGCAGCTTAATAGGGGACTATGGCTACACCTTC. This codes for CASSLIGDYGYTF.

V usage is TRBV12-3 or TRBV12-4 and J usage is TRBJ1-2, with D possibly being TRBD1 (6 bases). The CDR3 extends over 13 amino acids. With 6 bases removed from V and 4 bases from J, the gap between germline ends came to 12 bases. The CDR3 region is CASSRGQIYGYTF. Written as DNA, the CDR3 is TGTGCCAGCAGCCGTGGACAGATCTATGGCTACACCTTC.

The rearrangement links TRBV5-4 to TRBJ1-2, with D tentatively TRBD1 (6 bases). This CDR3 region has 14 residues. The germline CDR1 and CDR2 sequences are SGHNT and YYREEE (reference sequence). V lost 4 bases and J lost 3, with 13 bases in between. The CDR3 protein is CASSMGAGDYGYTF. The DNA of the CDR3 is TGTGCCAGCAGCATGGGGGCAGGGGACTATGGCTACACCTTC.

The rearrangement links TRBV28 to TRBJ1-2, with D hard to call. The V end lost 1 base, the J end lost 7 bases, and 13 bases lay between the germline ends. Germline V gene data show CDR1 as MDHEN and CDR2 as SYDVKM. This CDR3 region has 14 residues. The CDR3, as DNA: TGTGCCAGCAGTTTATTCGAACGCACAACTGGCTACACCTTC. It codes for CASSLFERTTGYTF.

The V and J genes are TRBV27 and TRBJ2-7; D is undetermined. The CDR3 sequence is 14 residues long. Deletions cut 3 bases from V and 1 base from J, with 10 bases between. The V gene's germline CDR1 is MNHEY and CDR2 SMNVEV (reference sequence). CDR3: CASSFWNSSYEQYV. Written as DNA, the CDR3 is TGTGCCAGCAGTTTTTGGAACAGTTCCTACGAGCAGTACGTC.

This chain connects TRBV9 to TRBJ2-1; 9 bases map to TRBD1. V lost 3 bases to trimming and J lost 4 bases; unmatched junction nucleotides: 14. Germline V gene sequence: CDR1 SGDLS, CDR2 YYNGEE. The length of the CDR3 is 18 residues. The CDR3 reads CASSASFLGQGLYNEQFF. CDR3 nucleotide sequence: TGTGCCAGCAGCGCCTCCTTTTTGGGACAGGGCCTTTACAATGAGCAGTTCTTC. Complete variable domain (other parts from reference TRBV9 and TRBJ2-1): DSGVTQTPKHLITATGQRVTLRCSPRSGDLSVYWYQQSLDQGLQFLIQYYNGEERAKGNILERFSAQQFPDLHSELNLSSLELGDSALYFCASSASFLGQGLYNEQFFGPGTRLTVL.

V and J are TRBV3-1 (or the pseudogene TRBV3-2) and TRBJ1-3, with a tentative D call TRBD1 (5 bases). This CDR3 is built from 14 residues. Deletions cut 4 bases from V and 0 bases from J, with 7 bases between. Germline values: CDR1 LGHDT, CDR2 YNNKEL (reference sequence). For the CDR3, the DNA is TGTGCCAGCAGCCTGGGACTCTCTGGAAACACCATATATTTT. Translation: CASSLGLSGNTIYF.

CDR3 in DNA: TGTGCCAGCACCGACTGGCGGGGGGTGGGTACGCAGTATTTT. This sequence encodes CASTDWRGVGTQYF. The genes are TRBV2 and TRBJ2-3, with 8 bases identical to TRBD2. The V segment lost 7 bases and the J segment 8 bases; nucleotides outside the gene matches: 11. Germline loops: CDR1 SNHLY, CDR2 FYNNEI. The CDR3 length is 14 residues.

This clone was counted once. The chain links TRBV10-3 to TRBJ2-2; 7 positions agree with TRBD1. The CDR3 has 15 amino acids. Per germline, CDR1 ENHRY and CDR2 SYGVKD. The trim removed 7 bases at V and 2 bases at J, leaving 7 bases unmatched. The CDR3 sequence: CAITIGTDNTGELFF. CDR3 nucleotides: TGTGCCATCACAATCGGGACAGATAACACCGGGGAGCTGTTTTTT.

The chain links TRBV28 to TRBJ2-7; TRBD2 might be the D (6 bases). Germline values: CDR1 MDHEN, CDR2 SYDVKM. The CDR3 extends over 14 amino acids. Trimming left V 6 bases short and J 3 bases short, with 15 bases between. The CDR3 bases are TGTGCCAGCAGCACGGGGGAAGCCAACTACGAGCAGTACGTC. Protein product: CASSTGEANYEQYV.

The rearrangement uses TRBV19 and TRBJ2-5; the D gene is possibly TRBD1 (5 bases). The V end was cut by 4 bases, the J end by 2 bases, with 14 bases between. This CDR3 has 15 amino acids. The V gene's germline CDR1 is LNHDA and CDR2 SQIVND (reference sequence). The CDR3, as DNA: TGTGCCAGTAGTACCAACACAGGTCTTCAAGAGACCCAGTACTTC. Translating it yields CASSTNTGLQETQYF.

V and J are TRBV19 and TRBJ2-2; 14 bases are a match to TRBD2. Germline assignment: CDR1 LNHDA and CDR2 SQIVND (reference sequence). V lost 6 bases to trimming and J lost 6 bases; unmatched junction nucleotides: 12. The CDR3 consists of 18 residues. The CDR3 coding sequence is TGTGCCAGTAGGACTAGCGGGGGGGCCAAGGGTTTTTCCGGGGAGCTGTTTTTT. Translated: CASRTSGGAKGFSGELFF.

The chain combines TRBV7-3 with TRBJ1-1; D not resolved. The germline V and J ends were trimmed by 3 bases and 1 base, with 6 bases remaining between them. The germline gives CDR1 SGHTA, CDR2 FQGTGA. The CDR3 is 13 amino acids. This chain's CDR3 is CASSFAGNTEAFF. The CDR3 coding sequence is TGTGCCAGCAGCTTTGCCGGGAACACTGAAGCTTTCTTT.

V usage is TRBV5-4 and J usage is TRBJ2-5; D is perhaps TRBD2 (6 bases). The CDR3 sequence is 14 residues long. Trimming pared 0 bases from V and 5 bases from J, leaving 11 bases between. Germline CDR1 and CDR2: SGHNT and YYREEE (reference sequence). CDR3: CASSLGLARETQYF. Written as DNA, the CDR3 is TGTGCCAGCAGCTTGGGGCTAGCGAGGGAGACCCAGTACTTC.